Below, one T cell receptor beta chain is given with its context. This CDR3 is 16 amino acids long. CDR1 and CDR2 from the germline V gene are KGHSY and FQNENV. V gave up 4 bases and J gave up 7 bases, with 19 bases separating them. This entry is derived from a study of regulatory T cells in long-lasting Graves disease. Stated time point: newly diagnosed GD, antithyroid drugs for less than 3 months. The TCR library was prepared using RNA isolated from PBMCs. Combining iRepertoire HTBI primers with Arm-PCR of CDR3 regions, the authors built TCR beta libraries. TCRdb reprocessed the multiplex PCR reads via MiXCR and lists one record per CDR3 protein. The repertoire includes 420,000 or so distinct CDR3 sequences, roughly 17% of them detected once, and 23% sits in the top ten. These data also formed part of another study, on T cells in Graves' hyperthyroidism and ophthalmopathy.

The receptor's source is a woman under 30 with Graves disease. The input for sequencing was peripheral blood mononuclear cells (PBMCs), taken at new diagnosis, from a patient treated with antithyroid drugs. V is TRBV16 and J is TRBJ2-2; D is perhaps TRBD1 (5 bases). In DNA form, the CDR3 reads TGTGCCAGCAGCCCAAGAAGTGGCGGAAGGGGCGGGGAGCTGTTTTTT. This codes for CASSPRSGGRGGELFF.